The rows below give T cell receptor beta chains drawn from one sample of a study of T cell responses to AZD1222 COVID-19 vaccine. The method was immunoSEQ multiplex PCR; TCRdb's version includes in-frame clones alone and lacks a portion of them. The profile shows approximately 170,000 clones, roughly 92% of them singletons. The sequencing here drew on peripheral blood, taken on day 0 of AZD1222 vaccination. The receptor source for this set is an adult in good health. Each CDR3 is given with its conserved first and last residue. The D gene is left open where the match is weak. The size field is filled for only some rows; it gives once, few, many or a size class.

v_gene: TRBV15; j_gene: TRBJ2-5; d_gene: TRBD1; abundance: once; CDR3aa: CATSRDRGRETQYF; CDR3nt: TGTGCCACCAGCAGGGACAGGGGACGAGAGACCCAGTACTTC
v_gene: TRBV4-1; j_gene: TRBJ1-2; d_gene: -; abundance: -; CDR3aa: CASSQYGEAATSTGYTF; CDR3nt: TGCGCCAGCAGCCAATACGGCGAGGCTGCCACGTCGACGGGCTACACCTTC
v_gene: TRBV27; j_gene: TRBJ2-5; d_gene: TRBD2; abundance: once; CDR3aa: CASSFSSGSSETQYF; CDR3nt: TGTGCCAGCAGTTTCTCCAGCGGGAGTTCGGAGACCCAGTACTTC
v_gene: TRBV6-2/TRBV6-3; j_gene: TRBJ1-1; d_gene: -; abundance: -; CDR3aa: CASSPRVVGTEAFF; CDR3nt: TGTGCCAGCAGTCCCCGGGTCGTGGGAACTGAAGCTTTCTTT
v_gene: TRBV30; j_gene: TRBJ1-2; d_gene: TRBD1; abundance: once; CDR3aa: CAWGQGAGEFGYTF; CDR3nt: TGTGCCTGGGGACAGGGGGCAGGGGAGTTTGGCTACACCTTC
v_gene: TRBV12-3/TRBV12-4; j_gene: TRBJ1-3; d_gene: -; abundance: -; CDR3aa: CASSGSAGNTIYF; CDR3nt: TGTGCCAGCAGTGGATCGGCTGGAAACACCATATATTTT
v_gene: TRBV7-9; j_gene: TRBJ1-5; d_gene: -; abundance: -; CDR3aa: CASIPGGQPQHF; CDR3nt: TGTGCCAGCATCCCGGGGGGTCAACCCCAGCATTTT
v_gene: TRBV6-5; j_gene: TRBJ1-1; d_gene: -; abundance: -; CDR3aa: CASRVALNTEAFF; CDR3nt: TGTGCCAGCAGAGTGGCTTTGAACACTGAAGCTTTCTTT
v_gene: TRBV5-1; j_gene: TRBJ2-5; d_gene: TRBD1; abundance: -; CDR3aa: CASSWVTGERQETQYF; CDR3nt: TGCGCCAGCAGCTGGGTCACAGGGGAAAGGCAAGAGACCCAGTACTTC
v_gene: TRBV5-5; j_gene: TRBJ2-7; d_gene: TRBD1; abundance: -; CDR3aa: CASSHTGTGRYEQYF; CDR3nt: TGTGCCAGCAGCCACACCGGGACAGGGCGGTACGAGCAGTACTTC
v_gene: TRBV19; j_gene: TRBJ2-7; d_gene: -; abundance: -; CDR3aa: CASSIWLSTYEQYF; CDR3nt: TGTGCCAGTAGTATTTGGCTGAGTACCTACGAGCAGTACTTC
v_gene: TRBV24-1; j_gene: TRBJ2-5; d_gene: -; abundance: -; CDR3aa: CATSGRKDETQYF; CDR3nt: TGTGCCACCAGTGGGAGGAAGGATGAGACCCAGTACTTC
v_gene: TRBV7-3; j_gene: TRBJ2-1; d_gene: -; abundance: -; CDR3aa: CASSLQGGANEQFF; CDR3nt: TGTGCCAGCAGCCTCCAAGGGGGGGCCAATGAGCAGTTCTTC
v_gene: TRBV7-2; j_gene: TRBJ1-1; d_gene: TRBD1; abundance: -; CDR3aa: CASSFGTGVTEAFF; CDR3nt: TGTGCCAGCAGCTTCGGGACAGGGGTCACTGAAGCTTTCTTT
v_gene: TRBV18; j_gene: TRBJ1-1; d_gene: TRBD1; abundance: -; CDR3aa: CASSRGQGGNTEAFF; CDR3nt: TGTGCCAGCTCACGCGGACAGGGAGGGAACACTGAAGCTTTCTTT
v_gene: TRBV5-5; j_gene: TRBJ1-5; d_gene: -; abundance: -; CDR3aa: CASSGWGQPQHF; CDR3nt: TGTGCCAGCAGCGGGTGGGGTCAGCCCCAGCATTTT
v_gene: TRBV6-5; j_gene: TRBJ2-2; d_gene: -; abundance: -; CDR3aa: CASGGGTGELFF; CDR3nt: TGTGCCAGCGGAGGGGGAACCGGGGAGCTGTTTTTT
v_gene: TRBV12-3/TRBV12-4; j_gene: TRBJ2-7; d_gene: -; abundance: -; CDR3aa: CASSLRLAQQYF; CDR3nt: TGTGCCAGCAGTTTGCGGCTAGCCCAGCAGTACTTC
v_gene: TRBV11-2; j_gene: TRBJ2-7; d_gene: -; abundance: -; CDR3aa: CASSVTLSAYEQYF; CDR3nt: TGTGCCAGCAGCGTAACTCTTAGCGCCTACGAGCAGTACTTC
v_gene: TRBV29-1; j_gene: TRBJ1-6; d_gene: TRBD1; abundance: once; CDR3aa: CSVATGNNSPLHF; CDR3nt: TGCAGCGTCGCGACAGGGAATAATTCACCCCTCCACTTT
v_gene: TRBV2; j_gene: TRBJ2-7; d_gene: -; abundance: -; CDR3aa: CASRDRTHRTRSYEQYF; CDR3nt: TGTGCCAGCAGGGACCGGACTCACAGGACTCGCTCCTACGAGCAGTACTTC